Sequencing of this T cell receptor beta chain was carried out in a study of identical twins. In regard to this clonotype: Its antigen is not identified.

Findings and caveats of the study: Twin pairs' shared out-of-frame alpha sequences were enriched in low generation probability. The study found weaker excess twin sharing in beta out-of-frame sequences.

The V gene's germline CDR1 is SQVTM and CDR2 ANQGSEA. This CDR3 spans 13 amino acids. V lost 2 bases, J lost 10 bases, and 15 bases lay in between. TCRdb reprocessed the 5' RACE reads with MiXCR, giving one entry per CDR3 protein. Of 600,000 to 850,000 distinct CDR3 sequences in the sample, 15% to 20% are singletons; the top ten hold 13%. The data were also submitted as part of a second study, on T cells expressing NK-cell markers. That paper adds: Dominant NKG2C+ clonotypes in six donors made up about 1.0-8% of CD8+ T cells.

The sample comprised PBMCs. The clonotype originates from a woman in her late teens or twenties in good health. This chain joins TRBV29-1 and TRBJ2-1, with TRBD2 as a possible D gene (7 bases). The CDR3 nucleotides read TGCAGCGTTGAAAGAGGGGGGGTGGGGGAGCAGTTCTTC. Protein sequence: CSVERGGVGEQFF.